Sequencing of this TCR beta chain was carried out in a study of CD8 T cells in ankylosing spondylitis (dated 2017 in TCRdb). Study-level background: To find TCR variants linked to disease, the study profiled T cell receptor beta repertoires in ankylosing spondylitis patients and healthy donors. The full study cohort comprised 25 or so ankylosing spondylitis patients and approximately 100 healthy donors. Peripheral blood was sampled, and synovial fluid was additionally collected from ankylosing spondylitis patients.

Summary of the overall study and its limitations: In peripheral blood, the disease-linked clones were found at relatively low frequencies and had a CD8+ phenotype. Some TCR beta motif variants had previously been reported in synovial fluid and blood of reactive arthritis patients, which suggested common disease-initiation mechanisms. Blood from ankylosing spondylitis patients appeared to be characterized by a TCR beta motif composed of about eight highly homologous amino acid variants. The disease-linked clones were reported as significantly enriched in matched synovial fluid samples from ankylosing spondylitis patients.

This clonotype has a count of ten or more. Its antigen is not yet known. Qualities for individual bases were not recorded, and no much larger clone is one base off. Sequences KGHSH (CDR1) and LQKENI (CDR2) are obtained from the germline V gene. From the cysteine up to the phenylalanine, the CDR3 has a length of 15 residues. The sequence is cut down to CDR3 DNA, 45 bases in frame from base 1. Deletion took 3 bases off V and 2 bases off J, with a span of 11 bases between the germline ends. This sample was sequenced with an Illumina HiSeq 2500. Quantitative 5'-RACE with molecular barcodes was used to prepare TCR beta libraries. The authors' analysis ran thus. A new computational method, built on a probabilistic model of VDJ rearrangement, was used to identify disease-linked TCR variants. TCRdb took the public reads, trimmed them with fastp at Q25, ran MiXCR for clone calling and kept in-frame beta chains. Rows are unified per CDR3 protein, each entry keeping the most common DNA and genes. The V and J calls come from TCRdb's annotation, not from the publication. The sample contains 130,000 or so distinct CDR3 sequences, about 10% of them found a single time. The ten largest account for roughly 4% of the sample.

Sequencing used blood, either unsorted or a sorted T cell fraction (not recorded which). The rearrangement combines TRBV18 with TRBJ1-5, with the identity of the D gene unclear. This TCR came from a female donor with ankylosing spondylitis or in good health (not recorded which). The CDR3 reads CASSPYSGGNQPQHF. Here is the DNA: TGTGCCAGCTCACCTTACTCCGGTGGCAATCAGCCCCAGCATTTT. Reference TRBV18 and TRBJ1-5 genes cover what lies past the CDR3, so the full variable domain is NAGVMQNPRHLVRRRGQEARLRCSPMKGHSHVYWYRQLPEEGLKFMVYLQKENIIDESGMPKERFSAEFPKEGPSILRIQQVVRGDSAAYFCASSPYSGGNQPQHFGDGTRLSIL.